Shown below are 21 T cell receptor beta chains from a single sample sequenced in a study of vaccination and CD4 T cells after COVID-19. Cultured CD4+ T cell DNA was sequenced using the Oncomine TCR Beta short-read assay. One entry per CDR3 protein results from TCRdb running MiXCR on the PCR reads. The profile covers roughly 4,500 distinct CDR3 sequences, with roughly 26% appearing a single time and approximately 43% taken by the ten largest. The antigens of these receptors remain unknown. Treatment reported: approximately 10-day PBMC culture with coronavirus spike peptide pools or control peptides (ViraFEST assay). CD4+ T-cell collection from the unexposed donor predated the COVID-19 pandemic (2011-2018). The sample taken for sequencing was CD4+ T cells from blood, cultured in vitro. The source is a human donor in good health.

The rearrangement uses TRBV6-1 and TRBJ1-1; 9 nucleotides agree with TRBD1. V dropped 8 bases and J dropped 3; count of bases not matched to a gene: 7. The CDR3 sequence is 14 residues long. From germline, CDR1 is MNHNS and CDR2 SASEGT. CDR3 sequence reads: CASHSRQGDTEAFF. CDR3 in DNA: TGTGCCAGCCATTCGCGACAGGGGGACACTGAAGCTTTCTTT.

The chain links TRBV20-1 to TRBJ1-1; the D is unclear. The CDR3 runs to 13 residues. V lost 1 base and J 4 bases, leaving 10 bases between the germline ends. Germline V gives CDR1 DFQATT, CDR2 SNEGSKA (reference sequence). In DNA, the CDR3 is TGCAGTGCTAGAGCCAGTTCGACCACTGAAGCTTTCTTT. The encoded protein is CSARASSTTEAFF.

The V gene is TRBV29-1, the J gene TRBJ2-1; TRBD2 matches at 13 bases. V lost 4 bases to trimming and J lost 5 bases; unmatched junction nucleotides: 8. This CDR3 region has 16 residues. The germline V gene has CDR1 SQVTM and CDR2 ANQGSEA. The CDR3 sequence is CSVAATSGRPDNEQFF. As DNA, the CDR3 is TGCAGCGTTGCGGCGACTAGCGGGAGGCCAGACAATGAGCAGTTCTTC.

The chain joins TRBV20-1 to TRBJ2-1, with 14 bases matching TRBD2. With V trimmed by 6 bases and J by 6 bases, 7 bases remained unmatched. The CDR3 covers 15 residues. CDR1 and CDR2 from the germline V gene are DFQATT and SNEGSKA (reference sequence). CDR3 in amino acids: CSARGLAGGRNEQFF. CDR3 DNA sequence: TGCAGTGCGCGAGGACTAGCGGGAGGTCGCAATGAGCAGTTCTTC.

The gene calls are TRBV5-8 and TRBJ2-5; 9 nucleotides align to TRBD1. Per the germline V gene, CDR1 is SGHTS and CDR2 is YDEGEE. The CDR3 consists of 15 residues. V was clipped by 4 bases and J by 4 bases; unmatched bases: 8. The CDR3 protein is CASSGGQGRAETQYF. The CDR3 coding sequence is TGTGCCAGCAGCGGCGGACAGGGGAGGGCAGAGACCCAGTACTTC.

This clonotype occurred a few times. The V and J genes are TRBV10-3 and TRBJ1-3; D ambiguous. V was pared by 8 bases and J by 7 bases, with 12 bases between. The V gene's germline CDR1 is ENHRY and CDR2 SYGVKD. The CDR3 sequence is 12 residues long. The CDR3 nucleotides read TGTGCCATCGGTATCGGTAGGAACACCATATATTTT. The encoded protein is CAIGIGRNTIYF.

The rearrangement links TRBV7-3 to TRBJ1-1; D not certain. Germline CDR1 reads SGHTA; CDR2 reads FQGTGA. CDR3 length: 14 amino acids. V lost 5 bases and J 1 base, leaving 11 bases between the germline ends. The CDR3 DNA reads TGTGCCAGCAGCGGCACTAGGTCGAACACTGAAGCTTTCTTT. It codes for CASSGTRSNTEAFF.

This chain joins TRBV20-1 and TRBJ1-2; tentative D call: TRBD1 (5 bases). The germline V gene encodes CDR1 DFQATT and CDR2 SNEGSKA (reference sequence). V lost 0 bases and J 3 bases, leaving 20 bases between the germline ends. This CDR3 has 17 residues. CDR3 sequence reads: CSARERRQTLSYYGYTF. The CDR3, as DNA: TGCAGTGCTAGAGAACGACGACAGACGCTATCTTACTATGGCTACACCTTC.

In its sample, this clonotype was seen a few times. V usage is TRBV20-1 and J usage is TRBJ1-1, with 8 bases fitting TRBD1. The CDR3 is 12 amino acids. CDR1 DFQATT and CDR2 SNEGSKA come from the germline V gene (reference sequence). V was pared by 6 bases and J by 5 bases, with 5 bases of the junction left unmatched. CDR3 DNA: TGCAGTGCCACGGACAGGGTTACTGAAGCTTTCTTT. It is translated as CSATDRVTEAFF.

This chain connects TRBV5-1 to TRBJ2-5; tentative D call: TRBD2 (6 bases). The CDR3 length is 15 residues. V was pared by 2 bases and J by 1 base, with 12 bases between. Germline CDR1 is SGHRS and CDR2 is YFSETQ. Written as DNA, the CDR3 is TGCGCCAGCAGCTTTTTATCGGGACTCCAAGAGACCCAGTACTTC. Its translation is CASSFLSGLQETQYF.

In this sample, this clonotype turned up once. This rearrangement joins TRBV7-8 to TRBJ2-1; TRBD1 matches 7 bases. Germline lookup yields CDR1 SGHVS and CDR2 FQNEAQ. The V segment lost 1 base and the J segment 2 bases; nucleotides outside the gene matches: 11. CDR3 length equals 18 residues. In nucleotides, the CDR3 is TGTGCCAGCAGCTTAGACCCTGGACAGGCCCTAACCTACAATGAGCAGTTCTTC. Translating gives CASSLDPGQALTYNEQFF.

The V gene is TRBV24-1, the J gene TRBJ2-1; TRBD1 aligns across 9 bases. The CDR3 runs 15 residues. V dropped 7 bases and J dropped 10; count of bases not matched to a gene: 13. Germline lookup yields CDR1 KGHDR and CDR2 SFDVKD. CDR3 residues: CATSEGQGGSGEQFF. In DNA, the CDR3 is TGTGCCACCAGCGAGGGACAGGGCGGTAGCGGGGAGCAGTTCTTC.

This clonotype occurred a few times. The CDR3 spells CASSTGTTGELFF. CDR3 DNA: TGTGCCAGCAGCACAGGGACTACCGGGGAGCTGTTTTTT. V is TRBV6-1 and J is TRBJ2-2; the D call may be TRBD1 or TRBD2 (6 bases each). The CDR3 has 13 amino acids. Trimming took 6 bases from V and 5 from J, leaving 10 bases between them. CDR1 is MNHNS, CDR2 SASEGT, per germline.

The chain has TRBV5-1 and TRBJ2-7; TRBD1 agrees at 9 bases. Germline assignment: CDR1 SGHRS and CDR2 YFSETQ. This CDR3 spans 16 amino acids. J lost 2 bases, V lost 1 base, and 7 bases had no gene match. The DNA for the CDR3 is TGCGCCAGCAGCTTGAGTGATTACAGGGGGCCCTACGAGCAGTACTTC. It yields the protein CASSLSDYRGPYEQYF.

CDR3: CASSLNSAGSNQPQHF. In DNA, the CDR3 is TGTGCCAGCAGCTTAAATTCGGCAGGGAGTAATCAGCCCCAGCATTTT. The genes are TRBV7-9 and TRBJ1-5; tentative D call: TRBD1 (5 bases). Germline CDR1 is SEHNR and CDR2 is FQNEAQ (reference sequence). The V and J ends lost 2 bases and 4 bases respectively, with 15 bases between them. This CDR3 has 16 residues.

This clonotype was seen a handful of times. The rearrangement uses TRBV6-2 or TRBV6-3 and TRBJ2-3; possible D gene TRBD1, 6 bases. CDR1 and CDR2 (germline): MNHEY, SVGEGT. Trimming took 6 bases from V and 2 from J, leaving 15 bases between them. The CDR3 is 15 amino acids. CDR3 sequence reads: CASRDPGQDTDTQYF. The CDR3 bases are TGTGCCAGCAGGGACCCGGGACAAGACACAGATACGCAGTATTTT.

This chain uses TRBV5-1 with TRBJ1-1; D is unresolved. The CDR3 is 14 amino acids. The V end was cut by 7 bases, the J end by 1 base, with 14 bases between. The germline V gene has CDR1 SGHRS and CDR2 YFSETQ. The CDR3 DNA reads TGCGCCAGCCGGGCGGACCCGGGGAACACTGAAGCTTTCTTT. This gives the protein CASRADPGNTEAFF.

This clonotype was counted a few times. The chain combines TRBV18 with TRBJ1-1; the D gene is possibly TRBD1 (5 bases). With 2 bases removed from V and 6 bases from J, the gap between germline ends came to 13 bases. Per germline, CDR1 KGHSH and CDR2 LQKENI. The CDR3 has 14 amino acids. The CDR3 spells CASSPTGQGPEAFF. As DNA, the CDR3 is TGTGCCAGCTCACCAACGGGGCAGGGACCTGAAGCTTTCTTT.

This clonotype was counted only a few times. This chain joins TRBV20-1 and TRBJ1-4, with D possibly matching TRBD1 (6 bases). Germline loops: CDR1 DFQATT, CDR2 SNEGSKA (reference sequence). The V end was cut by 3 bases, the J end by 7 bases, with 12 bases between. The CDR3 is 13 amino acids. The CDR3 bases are TGCAGTGCTAGCAGTCAGGGGCGTGAAAAACTGTTTTTT. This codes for CSASSQGREKLFF.

The CDR3 nucleotides are TGTGCCAGCTCACCATTCCAGGGGACCTACGAGCAGTACTTC. This encodes CASSPFQGTYEQYF. V gene TRBV18 combines with J gene TRBJ2-7, with D possibly being TRBD1 (6 bases). With 2 bases removed from V and 2 bases from J, the gap between germline ends came to 10 bases. CDR1 KGHSH and CDR2 LQKENI come from the germline V gene. The CDR3 runs 14 residues.

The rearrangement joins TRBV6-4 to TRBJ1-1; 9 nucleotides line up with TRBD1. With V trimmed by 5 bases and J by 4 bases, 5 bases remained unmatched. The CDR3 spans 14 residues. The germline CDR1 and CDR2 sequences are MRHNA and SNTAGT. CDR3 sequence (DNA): TGTGCCAGCAGTACGGACAGGGGAACCACTGAAGCTTTCTTT. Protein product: CASSTDRGTTEAFF.